The rows below give T cell receptor beta chains drawn from one sample of a study of blood T cells in healthy people across ages. One entry per CDR3 protein, called by TCRdb with MiXCR from the 5' RACE reads. The repertoire holds 980,000 or so distinct CDR3 sequences, with about 44% as singletons. Sequencing used blood. The receptors shown here come from a man younger than 45 in good health. Both conserved end residues are part of each CDR3. D genes are given only for firm matches. Where a row states a size, it is once, few, many or the class of an expanded clone; other rows omit it.

j_call d_call clone_size v_call cdr3_nt cdr3_aa
TRBJ1-1 TRBD1 - TRBV13 TGTGCCAGCAGCCCGGGACAGGCGTTTGAAGCTTTCTTT CASSPGQAFEAFF
TRBJ2-3 TRBD2 few TRBV29-1 TGCAGCGTTGAGGGAGGGTCCACAGATACGCAGTATTTT CSVEGGSTDTQYF
TRBJ2-5 - - TRBV7-2 TGTGCCAGCAGCTTAGACCTGCAGGGGGGTCAGACCCAGTACTTC CASSLDLQGGQTQYF
TRBJ1-1 - - TRBV7-2 TGTGCCAGCAGCGTGGGGGGGGCAGGGAACACTGAAGCTTTCTTT CASSVGGAGNTEAFF
TRBJ1-4 - - TRBV20-1 TGCAGTGCTAGAGTCCCCACCGGGGGAGAAAAACTGTTTTTT CSARVPTGGEKLFF
TRBJ1-4 - few TRBV6-5 TGTGCCAGCAGTCCCGGGGTGGGCCGGAATGAAAAACTGTTTTTT CASSPGVGRNEKLFF
TRBJ2-7 - few TRBV2 TGTGCCAGCAGTGAAGCGCAGGGAGAAACCTACGAGCAGTACTTC CASSEAQGETYEQYF
TRBJ1-4 - few TRBV6-1 TGTGCCAGCAGTATGACAGGAACTGCAACTAATGAAAAACTGTTTTTT CASSMTGTATNEKLFF
TRBJ2-3 - few TRBV5-1 TGCGCCAGCAGCTTGGCAACTGGGGATACGCAGTATTTT CASSLATGDTQYF
TRBJ2-1 TRBD1 - TRBV27 TGTGCCAGCAGTGGGGACAGGTGGAATGAGCAGTTCTTC CASSGDRWNEQFF
TRBJ2-7 TRBD1 few TRBV10-3 TGTGCCACCGCCCAGACAGGGAACTACGAGCAGTACTTC CATAQTGNYEQYF
TRBJ2-5 TRBD1 - TRBV20-1 TGCAGTGCTCCAGTCCGGGACAGACCCCAAGAGACCCAGTACTTC CSAPVRDRPQETQYF
TRBJ2-7 - - TRBV20-1 TGCAGTGCTGAGAGGGGCAGGGCGCTCCCCTACGAGCAGTACTTC CSAERGRALPYEQYF
TRBJ1-2 - many TRBV6-2/TRBV6-3 TGTGCCAGCAGTACCGGGTTCTATGGCTACACCTTC CASSTGFYGYTF
TRBJ2-4 TRBD2 - TRBV19 TGTGCCAGTAGTACTAGCGGGTTTATACTAGCCAAAAACATTCAGTACTTC CASSTSGFILAKNIQYF
TRBJ1-1 - once TRBV20-1 TGCAGTGCTGGCAGGTCTGGGAACACTGAAGCTTTCTTT CSAGRSGNTEAFF
TRBJ1-2 - - TRBV7-2 TGTGCCAGCAGCTCACGAGAGAAAGCCTATGGCTACACCTTC CASSSREKAYGYTF
TRBJ1-2 TRBD1 - TRBV4-1 TGTGCCAGCAGCCAGGTAGGCCGGGACAGGGTATCGAGTGGCTACACCTTC CASSQVGRDRVSSGYTF
TRBJ1-2 - - TRBV6-6 TGTGCCAGCAGAACCCCCGCGGTTGGCCGCTACACCTTC CASRTPAVGRYTF
TRBJ2-6 - - TRBV28 TGTGCCAGCAGTTTTCGACCCGGGGTCTCTGGGGCCAACGTCCTGACTTTC CASSFRPGVSGANVLTF
TRBJ1-2 - - TRBV20-1 TGCAGTGCCCAACCCGCACGGACTAACTATGGCTACACCTTC CSAQPARTNYGYTF
TRBJ1-2 - many TRBV12-3/TRBV12-4 TGTGCCAGCAGTTTCCAGGGATTATATGGCTACACCTTC CASSFQGLYGYTF
TRBJ1-2 TRBD1 few TRBV28 TGTGCCAGCAGTGTAGCGGGACAGGGGGTGGGTGGCTACACCTTC CASSVAGQGVGGYTF
TRBJ2-5 - - TRBV3-1 TGTGCCAGCAGCCAAGAAGGGTGGGCGGGCCAAGAGACCCAGTACTTC CASSQEGWAGQETQYF
TRBJ2-3 TRBD1 - TRBV6-6 TGTGCCAGCAGTACAAGGACAGGGTCGATAGATGATACGCAGTATTTT CASSTRTGSIDDTQYF
TRBJ2-3 - - TRBV9 TGTGCCAGCAGCGTAGAGGCAGATACGCAGTATTTT CASSVEADTQYF
TRBJ1-2 - - TRBV7-8 TGTGCCAGCAGCTTGGCGCGGGGATCTAACTATGGCTACACCTTC CASSLARGSNYGYTF
TRBJ2-3 TRBD2 few TRBV7-9 TGTGCCAGCAGCTTCCTCGGGGGGGGGCGCTCAGATACGCAGTATTTT CASSFLGGGRSDTQYF
TRBJ2-5 TRBD2 - TRBV24-1 TGTGCCACCAGTGATTTGGGGGGGGATCGGGCGGAGACCCAGTACTTC CATSDLGGDRAETQYF
TRBJ1-4 TRBD1 few TRBV29-1 TGCAGCGTTGGGGGGACAGTTGCAACTAATGAAAAACTGTTTTTT CSVGGTVATNEKLFF
TRBJ1-1 TRBD1 - TRBV12-3/TRBV12-4 TGTGCCAGCAGTGTTCCGACAGGGAGTAAAGCTTTCTTT CASSVPTGSKAFF
TRBJ1-6 TRBD1 - TRBV20-1 TGCGGTGCCACAGACAGGGTGGGCTCACCCCTCCACTTT CGATDRVGSPLHF
TRBJ2-7 - - TRBV10-3 TGTGCCATCAGTGACCCAGAGGAGATGTCCTACGAGCAGTACTTC CAISDPEEMSYEQYF
TRBJ2-1 - few TRBV28 TGTGCCAGCAGTTTTGGCGGATCAGGGATAAATGAGCAGTTCTTC CASSFGGSGINEQFF
TRBJ2-7 - few TRBV6-2/TRBV6-3 TGTGCCAGCAGCCCCGGGACGGCTGACTACGAGCAGTACTTC CASSPGTADYEQYF
TRBJ2-3 TRBD2 - TRBV2 TGTGCCAGCAGTGACCTCCCGGGACTAGCGGGGTTAGATACGCAGTATTTT CASSDLPGLAGLDTQYF
TRBJ1-2 - - TRBV10-3 TGTGCCATCAGTGAACTTCCAGGCAGCAACTATGGCTACACCTTC CAISELPGSNYGYTF
TRBJ2-7 - - TRBV11-3 TGTGCCAGCACCAAGGAGGACGGTGGAACCTACGAGCAGTACTTC CASTKEDGGTYEQYF
TRBJ2-1 TRBD1 - TRBV20-1 TGCAGTGCCAGATACGGGACAGGGGTATGGAATGAGCAGTTCTTC CSARYGTGVWNEQFF
TRBJ1-5 - - TRBV5-1 TGCGCCAGCAGCTGGGAAGGAGGCCAGCCCCAGCATTTT CASSWEGGQPQHF
TRBJ1-5 - - TRBV30 TGTGCCTGGAGTGTACATTCCCCCAATCAGCCCCAGCATTTT CAWSVHSPNQPQHF
TRBJ2-7 TRBD1 - TRBV6-6 TGTGCCAGCAGTTATCCGGGACAGGGTTCCTACGAGCAGTACTTC CASSYPGQGSYEQYF
TRBJ2-1 TRBD1 - TRBV7-9 TGTGCCAGCAGTGCAGGACAGGGATTAGGCGATGAGCAGTTCTTC CASSAGQGLGDEQFF
TRBJ1-6 - - TRBV10-3 TGTGCCATCACCGAATCCAGGCTGGATAATTCACCCCTCCACTTT CAITESRLDNSPLHF
TRBJ2-1 TRBD2 - TRBV29-1 TGCAGCGTTCGGAGCGGGAGGGCCAATGAGCAGTTCTTC CSVRSGRANEQFF
TRBJ2-3 - many TRBV5-1 TGCGCCAGCAGCCAAGAATGGGGCGCAGATACGCAGTATTTT CASSQEWGADTQYF
TRBJ2-5 - - TRBV20-1 TGCAGTGCACCAGCTAGGTTAGAGACCCAGTACTTC CSAPARLETQYF
TRBJ2-1 TRBD2 few TRBV4-3 TGCGCCAGCAGCCAGCAACTAGCGGGGGGATACAATGAGCAGTTCTTC CASSQQLAGGYNEQFF
TRBJ2-1 TRBD2 once TRBV7-2 TGTGCCAGCAGCCCCCCCCAGCGGGAACCCTACAATGAGCAGTTCTTC CASSPPQREPYNEQFF